This is a list of T cell receptor beta chains from one sample in a study of blood T cell repertoires in COVID-19. The table came from immunoSEQ multiplex PCR; TCRdb's copy has only in-frame clones and leaves some out. The table has some 100,000 clones, around nine tenths seen once. Sequenced material: peripheral blood. The receptor set was obtained from a middle-aged man with COVID-19, enrolled during active disease. Each CDR3 is given with its conserved first and last residue. Fields, in order: CDR3 length, J gene, V gene, clone size, D gene, CDR3 DNA, CDR3 protein. The D gene is left open where the match is weak. Size is stated for part of the rows, as once, few or many counts, or as a class when the clone is expanded.

>16|TRBJ1-2|TRBV30|NA|TRBD1
TGTGCCTGGAGTGTAGACCCTCGTAGGACAGGGGTTGGCTACACCTTC
CAWSVDPRRTGVGYTF
>17|TRBJ1-1|TRBV19|NA|NA
TGTGCCAGTAGTATACCCAGGGCGGCTATTATGAACACTGAAGCTTTCTTT
CASSIPRAAIMNTEAFF
>15|TRBJ1-3|TRBV3-1/TRBV3-2|NA|NA
TGTGCCAGCAGCCAAGTCCTACTCTCTGGAAACACCATATATTTT
CASSQVLLSGNTIYF
>16|TRBJ2-2|TRBV9|NA|NA
TGTGCCAGCAGCGTAGAAGTTAACATGATCACCGGGGAGCTGTTTTTT
CASSVEVNMITGELFF
>15|TRBJ1-4|TRBV7-9|NA|NA
TGTGCCAGCAGCCCGCCCGGGGCAACTAATGAAAAACTGTTTTTT
CASSPPGATNEKLFF
>14|TRBJ1-1|TRBV7-8|NA|NA
TGTGCCAGCAGCCCACAAAGTCGGGGGACTGAAGCTTTCTTT
CASSPQSRGTEAFF
>13|TRBJ2-7|TRBV2|NA|TRBD2
TGTGCCAGCAACGGGAGGGGGGTCTACGAGCAGTACTTC
CASNGRGVYEQYF
>14|TRBJ1-2|TRBV2|NA|TRBD1
TGTGCCAGCAGTGGGGGACAGGGGGTCTTTGGCTACACCTTC
CASSGGQGVFGYTF
>17|TRBJ1-2|TRBV6-1|NA|NA
TGTGCCAGCAGTGAAAGAGACTTTGGGGGCGCGTGGAATGGCTACACCTTC
CASSERDFGGAWNGYTF
>13|TRBJ1-1|TRBV6-2/TRBV6-3|NA|NA
TGTGCCAGCAGTCTCGTCGTCAGTGGTGAAGCTTTCTTT
CASSLVVSGEAFF
>19|TRBJ2-7|TRBV4-2|NA|TRBD2
TGTGCCAGCAGCCAAGCAGGTCATAGCGGGGGTGTGAGCTCCTACGAGCAGTACTTC
CASSQAGHSGGVSSYEQYF
>13|TRBJ1-3|TRBV30|NA|NA
TGTGCCTGGTCCCAGGGGCCTGGAAACACCATATATTTT
CAWSQGPGNTIYF
>15|TRBJ1-3|TRBV6-5|NA|NA
TGTGCCAGCAGTTATTCGGGCGGGGCTGGAAACACCATATATTTT
CASSYSGGAGNTIYF
>13|TRBJ1-1|TRBV7-2|NA|NA
TGTGCCAGCAGCTTAGCTATGTACACTGAAGCTTTCTTT
CASSLAMYTEAFF
>16|TRBJ2-5|TRBV6-2/TRBV6-3|NA|TRBD2
TGTGCCAGCAGTTCTCAGACTAGCGGGGACCAAGAGACCCAGTACTTC
CASSSQTSGDQETQYF
>15|TRBJ2-1|TRBV11-3|NA|NA
TGTGCCAGCAGCTTTTCTAGCGGGAACAGGGGGGAGCAGTTCTTC
CASSFSSGNRGEQFF
>16|TRBJ1-1|TRBV13|once|TRBD1
TGTGCCAGCAGCAACTTGCCGGGACAGGGAACCCCTGAAGCTTTCTTT
CASSNLPGQGTPEAFF
>15|TRBJ1-3|TRBV9|NA|NA
TGTGCCAGCAGCGTAGGGGCAGACTCTGGAAACACCATATATTTT
CASSVGADSGNTIYF
>15|TRBJ2-2|TRBV6-5|NA|TRBD1
TGTGCCAGCATACAGGGGGCGAGAAGAACCGGGGAGCTGTTTTTT
CASIQGARRTGELFF
>15|TRBJ1-5|TRBV19|few|NA
TGTGCCAGTAGTATCCAGGGCGTCGACAATCAGCCCCAGCATTTT
CASSIQGVDNQPQHF
>13|TRBJ1-4|TRBV12-3/TRBV12-4|NA|NA
TGTGCCAGCAGTTCCAGGGGCAATGAAAAACTGTTTTTT
CASSSRGNEKLFF
>15|TRBJ2-2|TRBV28|NA|TRBD2
TGTGCCAGCAGTTTTGGGGGGGCGAACACCGGGGAGCTGTTTTTT
CASSFGGANTGELFF
>13|TRBJ1-1|TRBV7-3|NA|TRBD1
TGTGCCAGCAGCCGGACAGGGGACACTGAAGCTTTCTTT
CASSRTGDTEAFF
>12|TRBJ2-5|TRBV12-3/TRBV12-4|NA|NA
TGTGCCAGCAGCCGGTACCAAGAGACCCAGTACTTC
CASSRYQETQYF
>13|TRBJ1-1|TRBV30|NA|NA
TGTGCCTGGAGTGTAGACAGTGACACTGAAGCTTTCTTT
CAWSVDSDTEAFF
>14|TRBJ1-1|TRBV7-9|medium-sized|NA
TGTGCCAGCAGCCAAGAGGGAAGGAACACTGAAGCTTTCTTT
CASSQEGRNTEAFF
>16|TRBJ1-3|TRBV3-1/TRBV3-2|once|NA
TGTGCCAGCAGTCTCTCGGGGGGGGTCGCCGGAAACACCATATATTTT
CASSLSGGVAGNTIYF
>15|TRBJ1-1|TRBV4-1|NA|NA
TGCGCCAGCAGCCAACAACAGGGTTTATCGACTGAAGCTTTCTTT
CASSQQQGLSTEAFF
>17|TRBJ2-2|TRBV3-1/TRBV3-2|NA|TRBD1
TGTGCCAGCAGCCAGCGGACAGGGGGCTTGCGCACCGGGGAGCTGTTTTTT
CASSQRTGGLRTGELFF
>15|TRBJ2-5|TRBV7-6|NA|TRBD1
TGTGCCAGCAGCTTAGCGGGGACAGGAGGGGAGACCCAGTACTTC
CASSLAGTGGETQYF
>16|TRBJ2-3|TRBV11-3|NA|TRBD2
TGTGCCAGCAGCTCCGGGACTAGCGGGGGCACAGATACGCAGTATTTT
CASSSGTSGGTDTQYF
>14|TRBJ2-7|TRBV27|NA|TRBD1
TGTGCCAGCAGGGGAAGACAGGGTAGGTTCGAGCAGTACTTC
CASRGRQGRFEQYF
>15|TRBJ2-2|TRBV6-5|NA|TRBD1
TGTGCCAGCAGAGGGACAGGAAGGTATCCCGGGGAGCTGTTTTTT
CASRGTGRYPGELFF
>17|TRBJ2-2|TRBV11-2|NA|NA
TGTGCCAGCAGCTTAGTAGGGTCCGGGGTTGAGACCGGGGAGCTGTTTTTT
CASSLVGSGVETGELFF
>14|TRBJ1-5|TRBV10-1|NA|NA
TGCGCCAGCAGGGCCGGGATTAGCAATCAGCCCCAGCATTTT
CASRAGISNQPQHF
>17|TRBJ1-2|TRBV13|NA|NA
TGTGCCAGCAGCTTAAACCCCCTACCCAGGGGTCAGAATGGCTACACCTTC
CASSLNPLPRGQNGYTF